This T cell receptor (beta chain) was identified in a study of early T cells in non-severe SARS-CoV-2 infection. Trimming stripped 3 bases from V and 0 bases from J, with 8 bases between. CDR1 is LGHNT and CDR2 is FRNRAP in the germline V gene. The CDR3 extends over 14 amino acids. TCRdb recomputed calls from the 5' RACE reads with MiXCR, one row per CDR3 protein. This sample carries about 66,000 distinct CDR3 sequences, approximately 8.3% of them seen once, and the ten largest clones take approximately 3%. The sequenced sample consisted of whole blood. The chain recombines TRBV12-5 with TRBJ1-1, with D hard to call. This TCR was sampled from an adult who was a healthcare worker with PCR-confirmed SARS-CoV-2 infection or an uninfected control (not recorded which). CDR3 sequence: CASGLSHMNTEAFF. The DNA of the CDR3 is TGTGCTAGTGGTTTAAGCCACATGAACACTGAAGCTTTCTTT.